What follows are 2 T cell receptor beta chains derived from one specimen sequenced in a study of blood T cell repertoires in COVID-19. The repertoire was sequenced with immunoSEQ multiplex PCR; TCRdb's copy has only in-frame clones and lacks some. The sample yields a few hundred thousand clones, 89% seen once. Sample: peripheral blood. These TCRs come from a man aged 45-60 years with acute or convalescent COVID-19.

This rearrangement joins TRBV5-5 to TRBJ2-7, with 9 bases lining up with TRBD2. Per germline, CDR1 SGHKS and CDR2 YYEKEE (reference sequence). The CDR3 sequence is 15 residues long. The junction had 4 bases not matched to a gene; V was cut back by 0 bases and J by 3 bases. CDR3 protein: CASSLAAGGIYEQYF. The CDR3 nucleotides read TGTGCCAGCAGCTTGGCAGCGGGGGGTATCTACGAGCAGTACTTC.

V is TRBV2 and J is TRBJ1-2, with D tentatively TRBD1 (6 bases). Germline V gene data show CDR1 as SNHLY and CDR2 as FYNNEI. V was shortened by 4 bases and J by 5 bases, with 17 bases between the two germline ends. This CDR3 has 15 amino acids. CDR3 protein: CASSVDRFAGYGYTF. The DNA for the CDR3 is TGTGCCAGCAGTGTTGACAGGTTCGCAGGGTATGGCTACACCTTC.